This TCR beta chain was obtained from a study of cytomegalovirus exposure and HLA in healthy donors. Study-wide context: The 95 to 150 validation repertoires used a platform that matched the one used for the approximately 670 first-cohort repertoires, as a later analysis reported. General study points: A list of 150 to 200 TCR beta chains associated with cytomegalovirus was given. The tendency of first-cohort TCR clusters to co-occur in the 130 or so validation repertoires was identified by a subsequent analysis. Both high specificity and high sensitivity reportedly marked the classifier's diagnosis of cytomegalovirus status.

Here immunoSEQ multiplex PCR was the method, and the copy in TCRdb shows in-frame clones only, minus some. This table has roughly 350,000 clones, 86% appearing once. Per germline, CDR1 MNHEY and CDR2 SVGAGI. The length of the CDR3 is 14 residues. V was shortened by 0 bases and J by 9 bases, with 12 bases between the two germline ends. A note on this clone: Its antigen is undetermined.

V is TRBV6-5 and J is TRBJ1-5; D possibly corresponds to TRBD1 (5 bases). Material: PBMCs. The receptor was isolated from a young woman in good health and CMV-seronegative. CDR3 region: CASSYSAGSWPQHF. DNA for the CDR3: TGTGCCAGCAGTTACTCCGCAGGGTCTTGGCCCCAGCATTTT.